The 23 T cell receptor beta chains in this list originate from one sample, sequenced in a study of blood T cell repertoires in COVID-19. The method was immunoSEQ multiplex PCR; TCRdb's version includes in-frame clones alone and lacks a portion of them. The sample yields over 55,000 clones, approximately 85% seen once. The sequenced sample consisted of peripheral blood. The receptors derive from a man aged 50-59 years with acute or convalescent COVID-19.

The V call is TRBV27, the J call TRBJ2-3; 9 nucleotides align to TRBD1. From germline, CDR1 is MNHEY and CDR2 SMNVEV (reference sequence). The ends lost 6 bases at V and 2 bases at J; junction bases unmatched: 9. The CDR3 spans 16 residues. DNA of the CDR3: TGTGCCAGCAGATTACAGGGGGCTCCACCCACAGATACGCAGTATTTT. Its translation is CASRLQGAPPTDTQYF.

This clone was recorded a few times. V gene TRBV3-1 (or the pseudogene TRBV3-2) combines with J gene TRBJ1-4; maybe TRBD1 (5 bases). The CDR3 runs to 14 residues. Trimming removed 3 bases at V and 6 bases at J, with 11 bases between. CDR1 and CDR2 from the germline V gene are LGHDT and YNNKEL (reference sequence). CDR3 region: CASSHMGPDEKLFF. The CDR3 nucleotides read TGTGCCAGCAGCCATATGGGGCCGGATGAAAAACTGTTTTTT.

The CDR3 loop is CASSHTTGGEKLFF. CDR3 DNA sequence: TGTGCCAGCAGCCACACGACAGGGGGTGAAAAACTGTTTTTT. The chain combines TRBV7-9 with TRBJ1-4, with 9 bases fitting TRBD1. The V gene end was trimmed by 5 bases and the J gene end by 7 bases; junction bases not matched to a gene: 5. CDR3 length: 14 residues. The germline V gene has CDR1 SEHNR and CDR2 FQNEAQ (reference sequence).

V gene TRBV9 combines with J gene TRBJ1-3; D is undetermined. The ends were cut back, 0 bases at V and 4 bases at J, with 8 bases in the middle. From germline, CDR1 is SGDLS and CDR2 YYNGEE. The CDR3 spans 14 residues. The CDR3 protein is CASSVEPRGNTIYF. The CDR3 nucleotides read TGTGCCAGCAGCGTAGAACCCAGGGGAAACACCATATATTTT.

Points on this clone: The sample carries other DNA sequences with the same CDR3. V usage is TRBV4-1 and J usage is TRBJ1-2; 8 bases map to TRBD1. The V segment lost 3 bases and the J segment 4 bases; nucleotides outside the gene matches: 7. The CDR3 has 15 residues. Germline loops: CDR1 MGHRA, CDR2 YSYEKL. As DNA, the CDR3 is TGCGCCAGCAGCCAGGATCCAGGGGGCGGCTATGGCTACACCTTC. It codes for CASSQDPGGGYGYTF.

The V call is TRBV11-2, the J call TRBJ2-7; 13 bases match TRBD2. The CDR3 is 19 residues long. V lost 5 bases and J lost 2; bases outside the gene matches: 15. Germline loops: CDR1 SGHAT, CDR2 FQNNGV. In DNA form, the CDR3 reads TGTGCCAGCAGCGTGTGGACTAGCGGGGGCCTACACGATACCTACGAGCAGTACGTC. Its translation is CASSVWTSGGLHDTYEQYV.

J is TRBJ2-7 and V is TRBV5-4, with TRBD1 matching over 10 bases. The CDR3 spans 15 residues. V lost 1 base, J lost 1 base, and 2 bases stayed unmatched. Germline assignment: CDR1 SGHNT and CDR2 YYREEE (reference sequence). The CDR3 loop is CASSLRTGGSYEQYF. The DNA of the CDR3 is TGTGCCAGCAGCTTGAGGACAGGGGGATCCTACGAGCAGTACTTC.

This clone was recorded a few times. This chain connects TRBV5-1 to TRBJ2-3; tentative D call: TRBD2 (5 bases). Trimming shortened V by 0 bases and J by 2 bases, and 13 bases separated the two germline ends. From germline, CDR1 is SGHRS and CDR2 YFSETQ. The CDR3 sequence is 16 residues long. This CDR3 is CASSLAFIGDTDTQYF. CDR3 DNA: TGCGCCAGCAGCTTGGCGTTTATCGGGGACACAGATACGCAGTATTTT.

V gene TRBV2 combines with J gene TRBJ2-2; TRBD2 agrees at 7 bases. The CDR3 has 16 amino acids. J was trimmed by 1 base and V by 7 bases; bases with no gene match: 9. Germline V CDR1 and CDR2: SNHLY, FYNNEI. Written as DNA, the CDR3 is TGTGCCAGCAAAATCCGGGACTACCAGAACACCGGGGAGCTGTTTTTT. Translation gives CASKIRDYQNTGELFF.

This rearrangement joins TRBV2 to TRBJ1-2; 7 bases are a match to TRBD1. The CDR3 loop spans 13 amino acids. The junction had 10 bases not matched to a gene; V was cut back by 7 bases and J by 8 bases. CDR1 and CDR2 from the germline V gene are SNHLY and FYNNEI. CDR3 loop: CASTSTGIEGYTF. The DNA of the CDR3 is TGTGCCAGCACGTCGACAGGGATAGAGGGCTACACCTTC.

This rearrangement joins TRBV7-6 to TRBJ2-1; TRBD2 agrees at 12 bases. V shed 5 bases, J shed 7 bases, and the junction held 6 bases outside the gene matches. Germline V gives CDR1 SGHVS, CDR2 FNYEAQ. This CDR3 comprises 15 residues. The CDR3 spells CASSERTSGDNEQFF. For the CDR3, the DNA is TGTGCCAGCAGCGAGCGGACTAGCGGGGATAATGAGCAGTTCTTC.

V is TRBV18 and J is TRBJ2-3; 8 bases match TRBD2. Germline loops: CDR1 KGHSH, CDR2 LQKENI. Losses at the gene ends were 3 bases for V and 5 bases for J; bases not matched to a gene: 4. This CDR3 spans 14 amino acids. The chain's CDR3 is CASSPRGAQDTQYF. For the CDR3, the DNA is TGTGCCAGCTCACCGCGGGGGGCCCAAGATACGCAGTATTTT.

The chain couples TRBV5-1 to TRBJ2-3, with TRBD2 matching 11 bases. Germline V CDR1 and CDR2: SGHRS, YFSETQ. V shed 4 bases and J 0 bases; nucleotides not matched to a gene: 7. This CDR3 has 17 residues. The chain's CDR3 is CASSELSGGASTDTQYF. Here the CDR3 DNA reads TGCGCCAGCAGCGAACTTAGCGGGGGGGCTAGCACAGATACGCAGTATTTT.

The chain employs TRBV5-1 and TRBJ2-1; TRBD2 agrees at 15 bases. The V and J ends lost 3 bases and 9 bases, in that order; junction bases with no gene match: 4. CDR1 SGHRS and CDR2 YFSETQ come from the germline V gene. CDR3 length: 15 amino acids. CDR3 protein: CASSWTSGGASEQFF. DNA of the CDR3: TGCGCCAGCAGCTGGACTAGCGGGGGGGCTAGTGAGCAGTTCTTC.

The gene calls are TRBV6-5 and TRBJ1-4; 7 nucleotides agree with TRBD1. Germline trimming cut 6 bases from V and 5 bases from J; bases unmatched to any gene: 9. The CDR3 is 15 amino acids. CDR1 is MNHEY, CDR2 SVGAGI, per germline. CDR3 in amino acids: CASRAHRGGNEKLFF. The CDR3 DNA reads TGTGCCAGCAGAGCACACAGGGGAGGAAATGAAAAACTGTTTTTT.

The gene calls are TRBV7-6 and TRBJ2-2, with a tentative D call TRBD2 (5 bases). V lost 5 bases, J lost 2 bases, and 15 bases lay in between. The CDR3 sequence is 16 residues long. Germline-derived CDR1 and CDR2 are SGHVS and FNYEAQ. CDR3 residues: CASSPIRDPNTGELFF. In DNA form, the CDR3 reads TGTGCCAGCAGCCCGATACGGGATCCTAACACCGGGGAGCTGTTTTTT.

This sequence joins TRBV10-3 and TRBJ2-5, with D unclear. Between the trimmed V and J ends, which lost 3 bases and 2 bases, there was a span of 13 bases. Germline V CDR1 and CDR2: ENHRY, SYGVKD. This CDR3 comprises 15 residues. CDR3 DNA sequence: TGTGCCATCAGTGAAGTGGCTAGTGAACAAGAGACCCAGTACTTC. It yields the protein CAISEVASEQETQYF.

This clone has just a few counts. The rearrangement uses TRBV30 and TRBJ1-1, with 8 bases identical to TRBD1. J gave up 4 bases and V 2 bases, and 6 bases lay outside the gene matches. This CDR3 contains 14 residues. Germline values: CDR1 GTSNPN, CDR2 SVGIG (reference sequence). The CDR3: CAWSQGQEGTEAFF. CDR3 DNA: TGTGCCTGGAGTCAGGGACAGGAGGGCACTGAAGCTTTCTTT.

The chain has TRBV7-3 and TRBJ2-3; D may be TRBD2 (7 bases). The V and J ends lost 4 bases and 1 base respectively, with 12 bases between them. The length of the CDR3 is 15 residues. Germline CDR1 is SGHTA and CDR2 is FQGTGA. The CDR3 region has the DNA TGTGCCAGCAGCTATGGGGGGGGCGGCACAGATACGCAGTATTTT. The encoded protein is CASSYGGGGTDTQYF.

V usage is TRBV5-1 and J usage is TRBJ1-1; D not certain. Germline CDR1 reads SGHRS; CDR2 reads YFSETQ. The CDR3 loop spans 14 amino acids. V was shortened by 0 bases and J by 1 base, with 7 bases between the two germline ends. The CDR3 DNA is TGCGCCAGCAGCTTGGTCGAGGGGAACACTGAAGCTTTCTTT. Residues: CASSLVEGNTEAFF.

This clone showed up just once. The CDR3 sequence: CASSYGQSFNQETQYF. CDR3 DNA: TGTGCCAGCAGCTATGGACAGAGTTTTAATCAAGAGACCCAGTACTTC. The V call is TRBV5-6, the J call TRBJ2-5, with D perhaps TRBD1 (6 bases). Trimming removed 3 bases from V and 2 bases from J, with 17 bases in between. The CDR3 extends over 16 amino acids. Germline V gene data show CDR1 as SGHDT and CDR2 as YYEEEE. The whole variable domain, filled in from reference TRBV5-6 and TRBJ2-5, reads DAGVTQSPTHLIKTRGQQVTLRCSPKSGHDTVSWYQQALGQGPQFIFQYYEEEERQRGNFPDRFSGHQFPNYSSELNVNALLLGDSALYLCASSYGQSFNQETQYFGPGTRLLVL.

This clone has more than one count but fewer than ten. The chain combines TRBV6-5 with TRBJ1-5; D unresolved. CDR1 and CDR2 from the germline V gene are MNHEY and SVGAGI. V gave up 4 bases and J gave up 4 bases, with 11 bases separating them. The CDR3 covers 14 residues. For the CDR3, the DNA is TGTGCCAGCAGTTCCCTGGCAGGTAATCAGCCCCAGCATTTT. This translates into CASSSLAGNQPQHF.

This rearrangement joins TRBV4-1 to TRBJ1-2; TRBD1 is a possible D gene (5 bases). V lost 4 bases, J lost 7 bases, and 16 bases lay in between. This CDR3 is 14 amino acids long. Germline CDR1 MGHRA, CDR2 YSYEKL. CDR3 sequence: CASSLSLGGGGYTF. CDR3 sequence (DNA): TGCGCCAGCAGCCTATCTCTGGGGGGAGGTGGCTACACCTTC.